Listed below are T cell receptor beta chains from one sample, sequenced in a study of T cells in Graves' hyperthyroidism and ophthalmopathy. TCRdb fed the multiplex PCR reads into MiXCR, producing one record per CDR3 protein. The data show some 200,000 distinct CDR3 sequences, less than 20% seen once. Sequenced: blood. These receptors all stem from a woman in her 50s with Graves' hyperthyroidism. CDR3s include the opening cysteine and the closing phenylalanine or tryptophan. D genes are given only for firm matches. Size values are once, few and many counts, or a class for expanded clones, and some rows have none.

>TRBV11-2|-|TRBJ1-2|many
CASRKPVSSNYGYTF
TGTGCCAGCAGAAAACCGGTATCCTCTAACTATGGCTACACCTTC
>TRBV6-1|TRBD1|TRBJ1-2|many
CASSQDRVYGYTF
TGTGCCAGCAGCCAGGACAGGGTCTATGGCTACACCTTC
>TRBV30|-|TRBJ2-7|-
CAWAEPYRDRYSYEQYF
TGTGCCTGGGCCGAACCATACCGGGACCGGTACTCCTACGAGCAGTACTTC
>TRBV24-1|-|TRBJ1-4|-
CATADSNLAEKLFF
TGTGCCACCGCTGACAGCAACCTTGCGGAAAAACTGTTTTTT
>TRBV6-5|TRBD1|TRBJ1-6|few
CASSYGTGKGSPLHF
TGTGCCAGCAGTTACGGGACAGGGAAGGGTTCACCCCTCCACTTT
>TRBV20-1|TRBD2|TRBJ2-1|few
CSATRTSHLPSTYYNEQFF
TGCAGTGCTACCCGGACTAGCCACCTACCCTCGACCTACTACAATGAGCAGTTCTTC
>TRBV2|-|TRBJ2-2|many
CASSLGYNSGGELFF
TGTGCCAGCAGTCTCGGTTACAATTCTGGCGGGGAGCTGTTTTTT
>TRBV12-3/TRBV12-4|TRBD2|TRBJ2-1|-
CASSYGISSGRSPYNEQFF
TGTGCCAGCAGTTATGGGATATCTAGCGGGAGGAGTCCCTACAATGAGCAGTTCTTC
>TRBV19|TRBD1|TRBJ2-5|few
CASSIAQGAGETQYF
TGTGCCAGTAGTATAGCACAGGGGGCGGGAGAGACCCAGTACTTC
>TRBV19|TRBD1|TRBJ1-1|few
CASNRGIDRVHTEAFF
TGTGCCAGTAACCGGGGAATAGACAGGGTTCACACTGAAGCTTTCTTT